This T cell receptor (beta chain) is drawn from a study of T cell changes during pregnancy in multiple sclerosis. This clone was observed a few times. Per germline, CDR1 SGDLS and CDR2 YYNGEE. This CDR3 is 14 amino acids long. V shed 3 bases and J 1 base; nucleotides not matched to a gene: 3. The data were produced by immunoSEQ multiplex PCR, yet TCRdb's version contains in-frame clones alone and is incomplete. The sample lists fewer than 70,000 clones; 85% to 95% were seen once. This sequence joins TRBV9 and TRBJ1-1; 7 nucleotides align to TRBD1. Here the sequenced sample was CD8+ T cells from peripheral blood mononuclear cells, taken in the third trimester of pregnancy. The sequence was collected from a female donor in good health, enrolled as a control in a pregnancy study. The CDR3 DNA reads TGTGCCAGCAGCGAGACAGGGACGAACACTGAAGCTTTCTTT. Amino acid sequence: CASSETGTNTEAFF.